This entry lists 14 T cell receptor beta chains sequenced from one sample in a study of blood T cell repertoires in COVID-19. Sequencing used immunoSEQ multiplex PCR; TCRdb keeps in-frame clones, though not all of them. Among 150,000 to 200,000 clones listed, approximately 80% were seen once. The sample comprised PBMCs or T cells enriched from blood (not recorded which). The receptors originated from an older woman who had recovered from COVID-19.

The chain has TRBV12-5 and TRBJ1-1; 9 positions agree with TRBD1. The germline V gene has CDR1 LGHNT and CDR2 FRNRAP. This CDR3 is 17 amino acids long. With 7 bases clipped from V and 2 bases from J, the junction kept 14 bases outside the gene matches. CDR3 in amino acids: CASARGVGTGRNTEAFF. The DNA of the CDR3 is TGTGCTAGTGCCCGGGGGGTGGGGACAGGGCGAAACACTGAAGCTTTCTTT.

The gene calls are TRBV2 and TRBJ2-7, with D perhaps matching TRBD1 (6 bases). The CDR3 consists of 12 residues. Germline CDR1 and CDR2: SNHLY and FYNNEI. The germline V and J ends were trimmed by 5 bases and 2 bases, with 7 bases remaining between them. The CDR3 bases are TGTGCCAGCAGTCAGGGGACCTACGAGCAGTACTTC. Amino acids: CASSQGTYEQYF.

The genes are TRBV7-9 and TRBJ1-4; D perhaps matches TRBD1 (5 bases). The CDR3 loop spans 15 amino acids. Trimming took off 5 bases at V and 4 bases at J, with 14 bases between the two ends. From germline, CDR1 is SEHNR and CDR2 FQNEAQ (reference sequence). The CDR3 coding sequence is TGTGCCAGCAGCCTTGCGGGGCCTCATAATGAAAAACTGTTTTTT. It yields the protein CASSLAGPHNEKLFF.

The chain is built from TRBV5-6 and TRBJ1-2; D is possibly TRBD1 (5 bases). Germline values: CDR1 SGHDT, CDR2 YYEEEE. Trimming removed 4 bases from V and 7 bases from J, with 14 bases in between. CDR3 length: 13 amino acids. CDR3 bases: TGTGCCAGCAGCCCGGGTGGGGCCGGTGGCTACACCTTC. Protein product: CASSPGGAGGYTF.

The chain combines TRBV14 with TRBJ1-1; D is undetermined. V lost 4 bases to trimming and J lost 0 bases, with 6 bases between them. The germline V gene has CDR1 SGHDN and CDR2 FVKESK. CDR3 size: 13 residues. In DNA, the CDR3 is TGTGCCAGCAGCCGAGGATTGAACACTGAAGCTTTCTTT. As protein: CASSRGLNTEAFF.

The gene calls are TRBV5-1 and TRBJ2-1; 10 bases line up with TRBD1. This CDR3 contains 16 residues. V shed 4 bases and J 6 bases; nucleotides not matched to a gene: 10. The germline gives CDR1 SGHRS, CDR2 YFSETQ. CDR3 loop: CASSDGQGGYGNEQFF. The CDR3 DNA follows: TGCGCCAGCAGCGACGGACAGGGGGGGTATGGCAATGAGCAGTTCTTC. Full variable domain (missing parts from reference TRBV5-1 and TRBJ2-1): KAGVTQTPRYLIKTRGQQVTLSCSPISGHRSVSWYQQTPGQGLQFLFEYFSETQRNKGNFPGRFSGRQFSNSRSEMNVSTLELGDSALYLCASSDGQGGYGNEQFFGPGTRLTVL.

J is TRBJ2-5 and V is TRBV18, with D possibly matching TRBD2 (6 bases). The CDR3 has 12 amino acids. V gave up 2 bases and J gave up 5 bases, with 6 bases separating them. Germline V gene lookup returns CDR1 KGHSH and CDR2 LQKENI. Written as DNA, the CDR3 is TGTGCCAGCTCACCAGCGGGGGAGACCCAGTACTTC. Translating it yields CASSPAGETQYF.

This chain joins TRBV10-2 and TRBJ2-3, with 8 bases lining up with TRBD1. Per the germline V gene, CDR1 is WSHSY and CDR2 is SAAADI. With V trimmed by 5 bases and J by 2 bases, 6 bases remained unmatched. The CDR3 loop spans 15 amino acids. The CDR3 coding sequence is TGCGCCAGCAGTAAAAGGGACAGGAACACAGATACGCAGTATTTT. It yields the protein CASSKRDRNTDTQYF.

The V gene is TRBV2, the J gene TRBJ2-3; D call uncertain. The V gene's germline CDR1 is SNHLY and CDR2 FYNNEI. The CDR3 runs 13 residues. Trimming shortened V by 7 bases and J by 4 bases, and 12 bases separated the two germline ends. DNA for the CDR3: TGTGCCAGCACCAGAAGTCGGGCAGATACGCAGTATTTT. It codes for CASTRSRADTQYF.

The chain joins TRBV9 to TRBJ2-1; TRBD2 agrees at 10 bases. Looked up from germline, CDR1 is SGDLS and CDR2 is YYNGEE. This CDR3 spans 14 amino acids. Germline trimming cut 2 bases from V and 8 bases from J; bases unmatched to any gene: 4. CDR3 in DNA: TGTGCCAGCAGCGTTAGCGGGGGGAGAGATGAGCAGTTCTTC. This translates into CASSVSGGRDEQFF.

The CDR3 sequence is CASSLQDPETQYF. DNA of the CDR3: TGTGCCAGCAGTTTACAGGATCCCGAGACCCAGTACTTC. The gene calls are TRBV6-5 and TRBJ2-5; tentative D call: TRBD1 (5 bases). Trimming removed 4 bases from V and 5 bases from J, with 11 bases in between. This CDR3 comprises 13 residues. The germline gives CDR1 MNHEY, CDR2 SVGAGI.

The rearrangement joins TRBV12-3 or TRBV12-4 to TRBJ2-1, with D maybe TRBD1 (7 bases). The CDR3 is 13 amino acids. Trimming shortened V by 7 bases and J by 8 bases, and 15 bases separated the two germline ends. This chain's CDR3 is CASTRGTPHEQFF. The CDR3 coding sequence is TGTGCCAGCACCAGGGGGACTCCCCATGAGCAGTTCTTC.

The rearrangement uses TRBV20-1 and TRBJ2-3; 11 bases align to TRBD2. The CDR3 sequence is 16 residues long. With 3 bases clipped from V and 3 bases from J, the junction kept 8 bases outside the gene matches. Germline V lookup: CDR1 DFQATT, CDR2 SNEGSKA (reference sequence). The CDR3 DNA follows: TGCAGTGCTAGTCCCCGACTAGCGGGGAGGACAGATACGCAGTATTTT. Its translation: CSASPRLAGRTDTQYF.

The chain uses TRBV7-9 and TRBJ1-1; 9 bases match TRBD1. Germline V gives CDR1 SEHNR, CDR2 FQNEAQ (reference sequence). This CDR3 comprises 14 residues. V was clipped by 5 bases and J by 1 base; unmatched bases: 2. In DNA, the CDR3 is TGTGCCAGCAGCCTGACAGGGGGGAACACTGAAGCTTTCTTT. It specifies CASSLTGGNTEAFF.